These 9 T cell receptor beta chains share one sample of origin, sequenced in a study of shared clonotypes between healthy human individuals. CD8 cells regarded as naive lacked CD45RO, were positively chosen for CCR7, and omitted terminally differentiated effector memory CD45RA+ cells. The protocol was immunoSEQ multiplex PCR, while the TCRdb copy is restricted to in-frame clones and leaves out a portion. The data hold 450,000 to 700,000 clones, with roughly 95% observed a single time. The sequencing input was naive CD8+ T cells sorted from blood. The receptors come from a woman younger than 45 in good health.

The chain carries TRBV28 and TRBJ2-1; no reliable D call. The V end was cut by 2 bases, the J end by 9 bases, with 5 bases between. This CDR3 region has 11 residues. Germline V gene sequence: CDR1 MDHEN, CDR2 SYDVKM. The CDR3 region has the DNA TGTGCCAGCAGTTTAAGTAGTGAGCAGTTCTTC. Translated: CASSLSSEQFF.

This clone was counted once. The chain joins TRBV27 to TRBJ1-3; 12 bases fit TRBD1. The germline gives CDR1 MNHEY, CDR2 SMNVEV (reference sequence). V was clipped by 5 bases and J by 3 bases; unmatched bases: 5. This CDR3 comprises 16 residues. The CDR3 protein is CASSEGTGGFGNTIYF. CDR3 in DNA: TGTGCCAGCAGTGAAGGGACAGGGGGCTTTGGAAACACCATATATTTT.

The rearrangement uses TRBV9 and TRBJ2-2, with 11 bases identical to TRBD2. CDR1 is SGDLS, CDR2 YYNGEE, per germline. Trimming removed 6 bases from V and 5 bases from J; junction bases left unmatched: 9. The CDR3 sequence is 16 residues long. CDR3 sequence: CASNQDLAGGTGELFF. The CDR3 DNA follows: TGTGCCAGCAACCAGGACTTAGCGGGAGGGACCGGGGAGCTGTTTTTT. Together with reference TRBV9 and TRBJ2-2, the CDR3 gives the full variable domain: DSGVTQTPKHLITATGQRVTLRCSPRSGDLSVYWYQQSLDQGLQFLIQYYNGEERAKGNILERFSAQQFPDLHSELNLSSLELGDSALYFCASNQDLAGGTGELFFGEGSRLTVL.

The chain combines TRBV7-9 with TRBJ2-1; maybe TRBD2 (5 bases). Germline CDR1 is SEHNR and CDR2 is FQNEAQ (reference sequence). There are 13 residues in the CDR3. V was pared by 5 bases and J by 7 bases, with 12 bases between. CDR3 in DNA: TGTGCCAGCAGCATTAGCGCCCCGAATGAGCAGTTCTTC. It encodes CASSISAPNEQFF.

The V and J genes are TRBV5-4 and TRBJ2-1; unclear D gene. Per germline, CDR1 SGHNT and CDR2 YYREEE (reference sequence). CDR3 length equals 14 residues. V gave up 5 bases and J gave up 4 bases, with 13 bases separating them. This CDR3 reads CASRRWATYNEQFF. In DNA, the CDR3 is TGTGCCAGCAGACGCTGGGCCACATACAATGAGCAGTTCTTC.

The CDR3 reads CASSPGLAKTDTQYF. The CDR3 DNA reads TGTGCCAGCTCCCCGGGACTAGCGAAGACAGATACGCAGTATTTT. The rearrangement uses TRBV11-3 and TRBJ2-3; 10 bases agree with TRBD2. J was trimmed by 3 bases and V by 8 bases; bases with no gene match: 8. The CDR3 runs 15 residues. Germline loops: CDR1 SGHNT, CDR2 YENEEA.

The chain combines TRBV30 with TRBJ2-7, with D hard to call. The CDR3 has 13 amino acids. The germline V gene has CDR1 GTSNPN and CDR2 SVGIG (reference sequence). V was clipped by 3 bases and J by 3 bases, with 12 bases between them. The CDR3 DNA is TGTGCCTGGAGGGTGCAAGGTTACTACGAGCAGTACTTC. Translation gives CAWRVQGYYEQYF.

As for this clone: Germline and junction disagree at one end, which may indicate a read error. The chain couples TRBV6-5 to TRBJ1-1; D is unresolved. The CDR3 contains 13 residues. Germline V lookup: CDR1 MNHEY, CDR2 SVGAGI. The CDR3 sequence is CASSNSLNTEAFF. Written as DNA, the CDR3 is TGTGCCAGCAGTAACTCGTTGAACACTGAAGCTTTCTTT.

The chain has TRBV6-5 and TRBJ1-1; D is unclear. The V end was cut by 9 bases, the J end by 6 bases, with 14 bases between. In germline, CDR1 is MNHEY, CDR2 SVGAGI. The CDR3 loop spans 12 amino acids. The CDR3 spells CASSSGVSEAFF. CDR3 bases: TGTGCCAGTAGCAGTGGGGTCTCTGAAGCTTTCTTT.